These 14 T cell receptor beta chains originate from one sample sequenced in a study of T cell responses to AZD1222 COVID-19 vaccine. Sequencing was performed with immunoSEQ multiplex PCR; in TCRdb, only in-frame clones are kept and a portion is missing. The sample has approximately 140,000 clones, about nine tenths seen once. This sample comprised peripheral blood, obtained on day 0 of AZD1222 vaccination. These receptor sequences come from an adult in good health.

The chain employs TRBV5-6 and TRBJ2-2; D not resolved. Trimming cost V 0 bases and J 3 bases, with 6 bases left between them. The CDR3 is 14 residues long. Per germline, CDR1 SGHDT and CDR2 YYEEEE. CDR3 DNA: TGTGCCAGCAGCTTGGACAGCTACACCGGGGAGCTGTTTTTT. Its translation: CASSLDSYTGELFF.

J is TRBJ1-2 and V is TRBV2; D may be TRBD1 (6 bases). Germline lookup yields CDR1 SNHLY and CDR2 FYNNEI. The CDR3 loop spans 14 amino acids. With 7 bases removed from V and 8 bases from J, the gap between germline ends came to 20 bases. CDR3: CASTGVRAGEGYTF. The DNA of the CDR3 is TGTGCCAGCACCGGAGTGCGGGCAGGGGAGGGCTACACCTTC.

CDR3 sequence: CAWHDLTVNEKLFF. CDR3 in DNA: TGTGCCTGGCATGACCTTACCGTAAATGAAAAACTGTTTTTT. The chain has TRBV30 and TRBJ1-4; unclear D gene. CDR1 GTSNPN and CDR2 SVGIG come from the germline V gene (reference sequence). This CDR3 region has 14 residues. V was shortened by 5 bases and J by 5 bases, with 15 bases between the two germline ends. The full variable domain, rest sourced from reference TRBV30 and TRBJ1-4, is SQTIHQWPATLVQPVGSPLSLECTVEGTSNPNLYWYRQAAGRGLQLLFYSVGIGQISSEVPQNLSASRPQDRQFILSSKKLLLSDSGFYLCAWHDLTVNEKLFFGSGTQLSVL.

V usage is TRBV4-1 and J usage is TRBJ2-5, with 10 bases aligning to TRBD2. CDR1 is MGHRA, CDR2 YSYEKL, per germline. The CDR3 has 20 residues. V was pared by 1 base and J by 6 bases, with 20 bases of the junction left unmatched. The CDR3 DNA follows: TGCGCCAGCAGCCAAGCAGCAACAGGCCTAGCGGGGGCCACGGGGAAGACCCAGTACTTC. This codes for CASSQAATGLAGATGKTQYF.

This clone appeared a single time. The V gene is TRBV19, the J gene TRBJ1-1, with D hard to call. Germline loops: CDR1 LNHDA, CDR2 SQIVND (reference sequence). V lost 6 bases, J lost 0 bases, and 8 bases lay in between. This CDR3 has 13 residues. The CDR3 region is CASSGGMNTEAFF. The CDR3 region has the DNA TGTGCCAGTAGCGGTGGTATGAACACTGAAGCTTTCTTT.

This chain links TRBV6-4 with TRBJ1-5; 9 bases match TRBD1. The CDR3 loop spans 15 amino acids. CDR1 is MRHNA and CDR2 is SNTAGT in the germline V gene. Germline trimming cut 3 bases from V and 4 bases from J; bases unmatched to any gene: 4. This CDR3 is CASSEGGTGNQPQHF. The CDR3 DNA follows: TGTGCCAGCAGTGAAGGGGGGACAGGGAATCAGCCCCAGCATTTT.

This sequence joins TRBV30 and TRBJ1-2; 8 nucleotides line up with TRBD1. Germline V gene sequence: CDR1 GTSNPN, CDR2 SVGIG (reference sequence). The CDR3 spans 13 residues. J lost 3 bases, V lost 6 bases, and 6 bases had no gene match. CDR3: CACTLQGDYGYTF. As DNA, the CDR3 is TGTGCCTGTACATTACAGGGGGACTATGGCTACACCTTC. The variable domain in full, completed from reference TRBV30 and TRBJ1-2, reads SQTIHQWPATLVQPVGSPLSLECTVEGTSNPNLYWYRQAAGRGLQLLFYSVGIGQISSEVPQNLSASRPQDRQFILSSKKLLLSDSGFYLCACTLQGDYGYTFGSGTRLTVV.

The V gene is TRBV11-3, the J gene TRBJ1-3, with D possibly matching TRBD1 (6 bases). With 4 bases removed from V and 1 base from J, the gap between germline ends came to 8 bases. Germline V gene data show CDR1 as SGHNT and CDR2 as YENEEA. The CDR3 length is 14 residues. CDR3 in DNA: TGTGCCAGCAGCTCACAGGGTTCTGGAAACACCATATATTTT. Translated, it gives CASSSQGSGNTIYF.

The rearrangement uses TRBV12-5 and TRBJ1-1, with 7 bases fitting TRBD1. J gave up 5 bases and V 3 bases, and 18 bases lay outside the gene matches. There are 18 residues in the CDR3. CDR1 and CDR2 (germline): LGHNT, FRNRAP. The CDR3 loop reads CASGFILSQQGRRTEAFF. For the CDR3, the DNA is TGTGCTAGTGGTTTCATCTTATCTCAACAGGGGAGGAGGACTGAAGCTTTCTTT.

The chain has TRBV2 and TRBJ2-1; D perhaps matches TRBD2 (6 bases). Germline lookup yields CDR1 SNHLY and CDR2 FYNNEI. V was clipped by 5 bases and J by 0 bases, with 17 bases between them. The CDR3 has 17 residues. Here the CDR3 DNA reads TGTGCCAGCAGTCGGAATGGGCGGGGTAGCTCCTACAATGAGCAGTTCTTC. As protein: CASSRNGRGSSYNEQFF. Complete variable domain (other parts from reference TRBV2 and TRBJ2-1): EPEVTQTPSHQVTQMGQEVILRCVPISNHLYFYWYRQILGQKVEFLVSFYNNEISEKSEIFDDQFSVERPDGSNFTLKIRSTKLEDSAMYFCASSRNGRGSSYNEQFFGPGTRLTVL.

The chain combines TRBV5-1 with TRBJ1-1; D may be TRBD1 (5 bases). Germline lookup yields CDR1 SGHRS and CDR2 YFSETQ. V was cut by 3 bases and J by 2 bases, with 14 bases left in between. The CDR3 has 15 residues. The CDR3 sequence: CASSSAGTANTEAFF. CDR3 DNA: TGCGCCAGCAGCTCGGCGGGGACGGCAAACACTGAAGCTTTCTTT. Filled out from reference TRBV5-1 and TRBJ1-1, the complete variable domain reads KAGVTQTPRYLIKTRGQQVTLSCSPISGHRSVSWYQQTPGQGLQFLFEYFSETQRNKGNFPGRFSGRQFSNSRSEMNVSTLELGDSALYLCASSSAGTANTEAFFGQGTRLTVV.

The gene calls are TRBV19 and TRBJ2-7; D call uncertain. The germline V gene has CDR1 LNHDA and CDR2 SQIVND (reference sequence). Trimming pared 9 bases from V and 2 bases from J, leaving 17 bases between. There are 14 residues in the CDR3. CDR3 amino acids: CASAYTFRTYEQYF. The CDR3 DNA reads TGTGCCAGCGCATATACTTTTCGAACCTACGAGCAGTACTTC.

This chain links TRBV7-9 with TRBJ2-5, with unresolved D. The CDR3 is made up of 12 amino acids. Germline-derived CDR1 and CDR2 are SEHNR and FQNEAQ (reference sequence). V lost 6 bases to trimming and J lost 5 bases, with 10 bases between them. This CDR3 is CASRMGFETQYF. The CDR3 DNA sequence: TGTGCCAGCAGAATGGGGTTTGAGACCCAGTACTTC.

The rearrangement joins TRBV12-3 or TRBV12-4 to TRBJ2-2, with 7 positions matching TRBD2. The trim removed 7 bases at V and 6 bases at J, leaving 2 bases unmatched. This CDR3 has 12 residues. Written as DNA, the CDR3 is TGTGCCAGCACTCGGGGGGCCGGGGAGCTGTTTTTT. The encoded protein is CASTRGAGELFF.